This T cell receptor (beta chain) was sequenced in a study of cytomegalovirus exposure and HLA in healthy donors. As for the study in general: Ancestry clustering placed about 86% of roughly 410 genotyped donors in the Caucasian-associated cluster.

Note on this clone: Its antigen remains unknown.

The CDR3 sequence is 16 residues long. Per germline, CDR1 SGHKS and CDR2 YYEKEE (reference sequence). V gave up 2 bases and J gave up 2 bases; unmatched junction bases: 5. Study-wide findings and caveats: The authors later linked a missense DCLRE1C variant to TCR beta V- and J-gene trimming. Later analysis suggested most CMV-associated TCR beta chains were HLA-restricted.

Vbeta (60) and Jbeta (13) primers were used in the PCR. The protocol was immunoSEQ multiplex PCR, while the TCRdb copy is restricted to in-frame clones and leaves out a portion. The repertoire includes some 200,000 clones, 75% to 90% of them detected once, and about 6% sits in the top ten. Sequencing input: PBMCs. This TCR derives from a man aged 40-49 years in good health and CMV-seropositive. The V gene is TRBV5-5, the J gene TRBJ2-2; 8 bases line up with TRBD2. This chain's CDR3 is CASSLLTSGNTGELFF. The CDR3 DNA is TGTGCCAGCAGCTTACTTACTAGCGGTAACACCGGGGAGCTGTTTTTT.